This TCR beta chain came from a study of blood T cells in healthy people across ages (dated by TCRdb to 2014 to 2015). In the study overall: In model experiments, roughly one uniquely barcoded TCR beta cDNA molecule per two T cells was captured by template switching. Four age groups were formed from the donors: young (average approximately 15 years), middle-aged (approximately 39), aged (around 68) and long-lived (around 82). Using deep sequencing normalized with unique cDNA molecular identifiers, the study measured how TCR beta repertoire diversity changes with age. Two additional independent replicas of 1 million unique cDNA reads from the same blood draw were analyzed for two donors (one aged 18 to 30 and one aged 80 or older).

Looking up the germline V gene yields CDR1 MNHNS and CDR2 SASEGT. V drops 10 bases and J drops 8 bases, leaving 12 bases in between. From its cysteine to its phenylalanine, the CDR3 spans 11 amino acids. Only the CDR3 portion is preserved as DNA: 33 bases, with reading frame beginning at the first base. Beyond this particular receptor, the publication reports: Estimates of total diversity based on one million sequenced T cells were regarded as lower bounds and as underestimates. As age increased, observed TCR beta diversity per million T cells dropped in a roughly linear way, and a significant reduction was already evident by age 40. Compared with the aged group, the long-lived group had more naive CD4+ T cells, fewer expanded clones and increased TCR diversity, suggesting age selection. Conclusive comparison of naive and antigen-experienced compartments was prevented by the profiling of bulk unsorted PBMCs. The CMV infection status of donors was not known, potentially confounding age-related changes in expanded clonotypes. There was a strong correlation between observed TCR beta diversity and the percentage of naive T cells measured by flow cytometry.

The method behind the library was 5' RACE. Data came from an Illumina HiSeq 2500. A second PCR of about 6 to 11 cycles was performed with a sample-barcoded 5' primer and a J-beta primer mix. Each TCR beta cDNA molecule received a unique molecular identifier from a template-switch 5' adaptor carrying 12 random nucleotides. At least 2.5 million CDR3-containing paired-end reads were obtained from each sample. The Mint cDNA synthesis kit, primed by a TRBC-specific oligonucleotide, was used to synthesize first-strand cDNA from all RNA. Following uracil-DNA glycosylase treatment, a first 18-cycle PCR with universal primers M1SS and BC2_uni_R was performed on all cDNA. In the original analysis: For normalization, 1 million high-quality reads were randomly selected from each sample, with every read carrying a distinct molecular identifier. Reads sharing molecular identifiers were discarded rather than binned into consensus sequences. CDR3 identification, clonotype clustering and error correction used MiTCR with a Q25 quality threshold and the strictest error-elimination algorithm. A nonparametric unseen species model using Euler transformation provided a lower-bound estimate of total TCR beta diversity. The public reads were reprocessed in TCRdb via fastp at Q25 and MiXCR, keeping in-frame beta chains. Identical CDR3 protein sequences are pooled into one entry, listed with their most common genes and DNA. The V and J calls reflect TCRdb's pipeline rather than the authors' work. This sample lists over 700,000 distinct CDR3 sequences; around a quarter were detected once. The top ten clones comprise roughly a tenth of the sample.

Donors were 39 systemically healthy Caucasian individuals from Russia aged roughly 6 to 95 years. About 9.6 milliliters of peripheral blood were collected from each donor into EDTA-treated Vacutainer tubes. PBMCs were isolated by Ficoll-Paque density-gradient centrifugation, with at least 6.5 million obtained per sample. Total RNA was extracted from PBMCs with Trizol reagent, with at least 5.5 micrograms obtained per sample. The percentages of naive CD45RAhigh/CD27high T cells were determined by flow cytometry on a PBMC aliquot from every donor. This clonotype came up a few times. There is no known antigen for this receptor. The input lacks base qualities; no much larger clone sits a single base away. These records were also assigned to another study, of T cells of mothers and their children. The second paper further reports: The donors were nine systemically healthy Caucasian individuals, made up of three mothers and their six children. cDNA synthesis consumed the entire amount of extracted RNA, loaded at around 1.5 ug RNA in each 15 ul reaction. In the second PCR, the M1S primer introduced both the sample barcodes and 2-4 random nucleotides. Over 8.5 million TCR beta CDR3 reads were obtained for each mother, and millions of reads were obtained for each child. Thymic selection similarly shapes TCR recombination output in related and unrelated pairs, with minor effect from inherited differences. Normalized repertoire overlap was always slightly but never significantly higher in related than unrelated mother-child pairs. Persistent microchimeric T cell clones were not detected, at a sensitivity of approximately 93 clones per million clonotypes. Deep NGS was used in the study to compare the TCR beta repertoires of mothers and children and to look for features that separate related mother-child pairs from unrelated individuals. On average, the children were roughly 10 +/- 4 years old, while the mothers were about 38 +/- 4 years old. Libraries were sequenced on Illumina HiSeq 2000 with 100+100 nt paired-end reads after adapter ligation with NEBNext reagents. To prevent cross-contamination, the mother and child libraries were prepared one month apart and sequenced in separate runs. Each donor had between roughly 500,000 and 2,100,000 distinct TCR beta clonotypes identified. Naive TCR beta clonotypes were estimated from low-frequency clonotypes matched to each donor's FACS-determined naive share, without sorting.

The receptor's source is a boy between 10 and 17 years old in good health. The sequenced material came from blood. Recombination linked TRBV6-1 to TRBJ2-1, with the D segment identity uncertain. The bases read TGTGCCACCCGTGTCGTGGATGAGCAGTTCTTC. Translated, this is CATRVVDEQFF.